The source of this T cell receptor (beta chain) is a study of cytomegalovirus exposure and HLA in healthy donors. Overall study context: Previous work identified 100 million or so unique TCR beta sequences from around 200 million T cells. From HLA-typed donors, an early data release held about 85 million unique TCRs.

General study findings and limits: Sequencing had likely introduced a cluster of highly shared sequence variants as an artifact.

PCR primers comprised 60 Vbeta and 13 Jbeta primers. TCRdb keeps only in-frame clones here, not all; method: immunoSEQ multiplex PCR. This table holds 130,000 or so clones, 80% found once. With regard to this clone: Its antigen is still unknown.

Sequenced input: PBMCs. The receptor was derived from a man aged 25 to 40 in good health and CMV-seronegative.

For the CDR3, the DNA is TGTGCCAGCAGTCCCCGACACGACTACTACGAGCAGTACTTC. Its protein is CASSPRHDYYEQYF. The chain uses TRBV6-7 and TRBJ2-7; the D gene is possibly TRBD2 (5 bases). TRBV6-7 is noted as an ORF with a role that remains uncertain. The V end was cut by 5 bases, the J end by 3 bases, with 14 bases between. The CDR3 loop spans 14 amino acids.